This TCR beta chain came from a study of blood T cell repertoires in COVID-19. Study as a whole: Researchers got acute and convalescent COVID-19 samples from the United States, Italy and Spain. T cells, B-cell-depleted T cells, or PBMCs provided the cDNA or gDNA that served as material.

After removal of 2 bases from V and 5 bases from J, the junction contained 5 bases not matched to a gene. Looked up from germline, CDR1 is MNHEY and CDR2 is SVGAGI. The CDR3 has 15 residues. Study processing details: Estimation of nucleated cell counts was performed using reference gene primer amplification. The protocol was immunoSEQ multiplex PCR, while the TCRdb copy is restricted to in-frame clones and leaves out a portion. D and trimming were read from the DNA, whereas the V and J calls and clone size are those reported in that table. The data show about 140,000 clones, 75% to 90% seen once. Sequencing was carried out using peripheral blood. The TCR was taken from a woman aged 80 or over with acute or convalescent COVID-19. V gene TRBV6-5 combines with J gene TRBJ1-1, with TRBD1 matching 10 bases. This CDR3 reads CASSYLTDRGTEAFF. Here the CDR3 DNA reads TGTGCCAGCAGTTACCTAACGGACAGGGGGACTGAAGCTTTCTTT.